This T cell receptor (beta chain) is drawn from a study of control samples from healthy donors and cancer patients. Germline trimming cut 3 bases from V and 2 bases from J; bases unmatched to any gene: 9. CDR1 SGHDN and CDR2 FVKESK come from the germline V gene. This CDR3 contains 16 residues. The assay was immunoSEQ multiplex PCR, and TCRdb's table has in-frame clones only and misses some. This table has tens of thousands of clones, roughly 90% appearing once. This receptor was taken from a man over 45 with head and neck cancer. Sequencing used PBMCs. The rearrangement uses TRBV14 and TRBJ2-7; TRBD1 agrees at 8 bases. DNA for the CDR3: TGTGCCAGCAGCCAGGGGATGGACAGGGCCCCCTACGAGCAGTACTTC. Protein: CASSQGMDRAPYEQYF.